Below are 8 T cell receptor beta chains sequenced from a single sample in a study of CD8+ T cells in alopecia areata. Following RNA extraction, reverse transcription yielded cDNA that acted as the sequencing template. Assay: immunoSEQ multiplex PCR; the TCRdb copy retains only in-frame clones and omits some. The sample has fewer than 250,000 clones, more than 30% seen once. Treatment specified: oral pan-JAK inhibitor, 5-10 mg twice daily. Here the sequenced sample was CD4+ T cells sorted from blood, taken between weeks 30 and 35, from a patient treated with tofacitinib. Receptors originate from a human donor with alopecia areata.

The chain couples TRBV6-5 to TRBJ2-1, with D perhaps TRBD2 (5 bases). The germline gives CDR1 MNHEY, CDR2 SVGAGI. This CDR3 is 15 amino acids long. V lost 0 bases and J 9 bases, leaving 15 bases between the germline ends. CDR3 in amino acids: CASSYSHTYGGEQFF. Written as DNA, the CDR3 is TGTGCCAGCAGTTACTCCCATACCTATGGAGGTGAGCAGTTCTTC.

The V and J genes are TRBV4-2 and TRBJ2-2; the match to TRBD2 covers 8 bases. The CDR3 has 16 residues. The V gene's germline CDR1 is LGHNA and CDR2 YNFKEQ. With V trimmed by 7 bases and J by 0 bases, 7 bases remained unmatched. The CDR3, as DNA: TGTGCCAGCACCCCCTTACTAGCGGCGAACACCGGGGAGCTGTTTTTT. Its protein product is CASTPLLAANTGELFF.

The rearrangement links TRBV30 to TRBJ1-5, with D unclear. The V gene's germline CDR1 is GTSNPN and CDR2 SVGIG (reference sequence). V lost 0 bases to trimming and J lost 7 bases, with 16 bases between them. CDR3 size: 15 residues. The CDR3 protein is CAWSVNGAGWQPQHF. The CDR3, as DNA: TGTGCCTGGAGTGTAAACGGAGCGGGCTGGCAGCCCCAGCATTTT.

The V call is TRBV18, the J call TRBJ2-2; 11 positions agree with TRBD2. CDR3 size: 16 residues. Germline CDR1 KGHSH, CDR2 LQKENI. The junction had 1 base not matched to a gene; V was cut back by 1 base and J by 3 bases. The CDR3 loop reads CASSPLLAGDTGELFF. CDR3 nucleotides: TGTGCCAGCTCACCACTACTAGCGGGAGACACCGGGGAGCTGTTTTTT. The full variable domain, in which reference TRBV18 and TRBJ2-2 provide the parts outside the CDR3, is NAGVMQNPRHLVRRRGQEARLRCSPMKGHSHVYWYRQLPEEGLKFMVYLQKENIIDESGMPKERFSAEFPKEGPSILRIQQVVRGDSAAYFCASSPLLAGDTGELFFGEGSRLTVL.

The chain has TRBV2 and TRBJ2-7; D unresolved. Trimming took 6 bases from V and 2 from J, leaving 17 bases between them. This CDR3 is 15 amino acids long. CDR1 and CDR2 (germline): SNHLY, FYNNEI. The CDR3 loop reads CASRPLRQTAYEQYF. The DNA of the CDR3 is TGTGCCAGCAGACCCCTCCGGCAGACCGCCTACGAGCAGTACTTC.

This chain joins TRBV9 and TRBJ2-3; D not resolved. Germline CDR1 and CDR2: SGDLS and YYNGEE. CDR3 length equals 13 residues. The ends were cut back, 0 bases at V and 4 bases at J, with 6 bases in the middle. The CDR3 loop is CASSVVSADTQYF. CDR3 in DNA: TGTGCCAGCAGCGTAGTAAGTGCAGATACGCAGTATTTT.

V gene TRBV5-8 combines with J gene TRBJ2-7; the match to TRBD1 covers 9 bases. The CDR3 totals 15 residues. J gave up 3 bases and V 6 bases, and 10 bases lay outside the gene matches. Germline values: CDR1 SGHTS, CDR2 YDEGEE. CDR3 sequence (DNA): TGTGCCAGCACCCGTCGACAGGGGGTCATCTACGAGCAGTACTTC. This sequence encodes CASTRRQGVIYEQYF.

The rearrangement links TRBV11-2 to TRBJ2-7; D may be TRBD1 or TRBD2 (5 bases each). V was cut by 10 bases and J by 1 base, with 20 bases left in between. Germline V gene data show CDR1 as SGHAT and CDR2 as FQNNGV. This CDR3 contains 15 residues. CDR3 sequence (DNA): TGTGCCACCACTCTCGGGGATGCAGGGTCCTACGAGCAGTACTTC. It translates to CATTLGDAGSYEQYF.